This is a list of T cell receptor beta chains from one sample in a study of blood T cell repertoires in COVID-19. The assay was immunoSEQ multiplex PCR, and TCRdb's table has in-frame clones only and misses some. The sample records under 170,000 clones, about nine tenths being singletons. Material for sequencing was peripheral blood. Every receptor here comes from a woman aged 55 to 70 with active or convalescent COVID-19. The CDR3 runs from the conserved cysteine through the conserved F or W. Each record gives: CDR3 protein, J gene, V gene, CDR3 length.

CDR3: CASSAPGTGSQNTIYF; J: TRBJ1-3; V: TRBV2; length: 16
CDR3: CASSLSDISGYGYTF; J: TRBJ1-2; V: TRBV7-9; length: 15
CDR3: CSPPGSYGYTF; J: TRBJ1-2; V: TRBV20-1; length: 11
CDR3: CASSDSNRGAGGYTF; J: TRBJ1-2; V: TRBV6-4; length: 15
CDR3: CASGRDRGYEQYF; J: TRBJ2-7; V: TRBV3-1/TRBV3-2; length: 13
CDR3: CASTGTGYNEQFF; J: TRBJ2-1; V: TRBV10-3; length: 13
CDR3: CASGRTPNSYNSPLHF; J: TRBJ1-6; V: TRBV5-8; length: 16
CDR3: CASSPDNLYGYTF; J: TRBJ1-2; V: TRBV25-1; length: 13
CDR3: CASSLPRGPGELFF; J: TRBJ2-2; V: TRBV7-8; length: 14
CDR3: CASSPTGVNTEAFF; J: TRBJ1-1; V: TRBV18; length: 14
CDR3: CSASRQGNTGELFF; J: TRBJ2-2; V: TRBV20-1; length: 14
CDR3: CASSGGTGTGELFF; J: TRBJ2-2; V: TRBV7-6; length: 14
CDR3: CASSASGTGYEQYF; J: TRBJ2-7; V: TRBV2; length: 14
CDR3: CASSYSGQGTEAFF; J: TRBJ1-1; V: TRBV6-5; length: 14
CDR3: CASRHHCPSRGSSNQPQHF; J: TRBJ1-5; V: TRBV12-2; length: 19
CDR3: CASSPPNTEAFF; J: TRBJ1-1; V: TRBV12-3/TRBV12-4; length: 12
CDR3: CASSQAYYQPQHF; J: TRBJ1-5; V: TRBV3-1/TRBV3-2; length: 13
CDR3: CATRAGGNTDTQYF; J: TRBJ2-3; V: TRBV24-1; length: 14
CDR3: CASSQDPGGRPQHF; J: TRBJ1-5; V: TRBV4-1; length: 14
CDR3: CASRFGTGTGYTF; J: TRBJ1-2; V: TRBV12-3/TRBV12-4; length: 13
CDR3: CASKIGQPNYGYTF; J: TRBJ1-2; V: TRBV6-6; length: 14
CDR3: CASSIGTGPSNQPQHF; J: TRBJ1-5; V: TRBV19; length: 16
CDR3: CASSLGAASRAQYF; J: TRBJ2-3; V: TRBV11-2; length: 14
CDR3: CASTEWGRDPAKNIQYF; J: TRBJ2-4; V: TRBV19; length: 17
CDR3: CASSPALAGAGETQYF; J: TRBJ2-5; V: TRBV18; length: 16
CDR3: CASSLAYAGTQYF; J: TRBJ2-5; V: TRBV5-1; length: 13
CDR3: CASSLARLAGRETQYF; J: TRBJ2-5; V: TRBV7-2; length: 16
CDR3: CAISERASGGASADTQYF; J: TRBJ2-3; V: TRBV10-3; length: 18
CDR3: CASSAPDREGEKLFF; J: TRBJ1-4; V: TRBV4-1; length: 15
CDR3: CAIRPQGTGNTIYF; J: TRBJ1-3; V: TRBV10-3; length: 14
CDR3: CASSVESRAGNTIYF; J: TRBJ1-3; V: TRBV9; length: 15
CDR3: CASTPGQINYGYTF; J: TRBJ1-2; V: TRBV7-9; length: 14
CDR3: CASSLVGTSGGARRQTQYF; J: TRBJ2-5; V: TRBV7-2; length: 19
CDR3: CASSLEKGVYTF; J: TRBJ1-2; V: TRBV7-2; length: 12
CDR3: CARPDRDYGYTF; J: TRBJ1-2; V: TRBV12-3/TRBV12-4; length: 12
CDR3: CASSESQGLPLHF; J: TRBJ1-6; V: TRBV25-1; length: 13
CDR3: CASSLAPGQQETQYF; J: TRBJ2-5; V: TRBV13; length: 15
CDR3: CASSFSGQPQHF; J: TRBJ1-5; V: TRBV13; length: 12
CDR3: CASSQDLLRQVSAFF; J: TRBJ1-1; V: TRBV3-1/TRBV3-2; length: 15
CDR3: CASSQWEGYNEQFF; J: TRBJ2-1; V: TRBV4-3; length: 14